The 21 T cell receptor beta chains below all came from one sample that was sequenced in a study of human T cells and chemical hapten exposure. Via MiXCR, TCRdb re-called the RACE reads, giving one row per CDR3 protein. The sample carries tens of thousands of distinct CDR3 sequences, about 10% recorded once. Time point described: patch test 2, 6 weeks after DPC sensitization. As to treatment: therapeutic diphenylcyclopropenone sensitization with weekly scalp DPC. This specimen consisted of whole blood, obtained in connection with sensitization to the hapten diphenylcyclopropenone (DPC). All receptors come from a woman aged 50 to 65 with alopecia areata. Some clones in this sample may be carry-over from other donors' samples.

In this sample, this clonotype turned up a few times. The chain uses TRBV18 and TRBJ1-3; no firm D call. Trimming pared 0 bases from V and 0 bases from J, leaving 9 bases between. The CDR3 is 16 residues long. Germline V gene sequence: CDR1 KGHSH, CDR2 LQKENI. The CDR3 coding sequence is TGTGCCAGCTCACCACCAGTATCTAGCTCTGGAAACACCATATATTTT. It is translated as CASSPPVSSSGNTIYF.

The table lists this clonotype with a few counts. V usage is TRBV12-3 or TRBV12-4 and J usage is TRBJ2-1, with a weak D call TRBD2 (6 bases). Trimming took off 2 bases at V and 0 bases at J, with 11 bases between the two ends. This CDR3 is 16 amino acids long. CDR3: CASSLSLGGSYNEQFF. The CDR3 bases are TGTGCCAGCAGTTTAAGTTTGGGAGGCTCCTACAATGAGCAGTTCTTC.

V usage is TRBV28 and J usage is TRBJ1-5; 9 bases agree with TRBD1. V lost 5 bases and J lost 7; bases outside the gene matches: 6. The CDR3 length is 14 residues. CDR1 MDHEN and CDR2 SYDVKM come from the germline V gene. The CDR3 here is CASSLGQGRQPQHF. The DNA of the CDR3 is TGTGCCAGCAGTCTAGGACAGGGGAGACAGCCCCAGCATTTT.

This clonotype was detected a few times. The chain has TRBV4-3 and TRBJ1-1; 8 nucleotides align to TRBD1. CDR1 and CDR2 from the germline V gene are LGHNA and YSLEER. Trimming at V came to 3 bases and at J to 1 base, leaving 4 bases not matched to a gene. The CDR3 is 15 amino acids. CDR3 loop: CASSHVDRENTEAFF. In DNA form, the CDR3 reads TGCGCCAGCAGCCACGTGGACAGGGAGAACACTGAAGCTTTCTTT.

This clonotype occurred many times. The CDR3 coding sequence is TGTGCCAGCAAACCCTCGGGACAGGGCGCTGAAGCTTTCTTT. Its translation is CASKPSGQGAEAFF. The V call is TRBV5-6, the J call TRBJ1-1, with 9 bases fitting TRBD1. The CDR3 contains 14 residues. Trimming at V came to 6 bases and at J to 6 bases, leaving 9 bases not matched to a gene. CDR1 SGHDT and CDR2 YYEEEE come from the germline V gene.

This clonotype was counted only a few times. The rearrangement uses TRBV7-2 and TRBJ2-5; D remains ambiguous. V lost 6 bases and J 4 bases, leaving 12 bases between the germline ends. The CDR3 extends over 13 amino acids. From germline, CDR1 is SGHTA and CDR2 FQGNSA. This CDR3 is CASRDPGRETQYF. The DNA for the CDR3 is TGTGCCAGCAGGGATCCGGGCAGAGAGACCCAGTACTTC.

There are many counts of this clonotype. The junction departs from germline at one end; a sequencing error may be responsible. The gene calls are TRBV11-2 and TRBJ2-1; D might be TRBD1 or TRBD2, each matching 7 bases. The CDR3 has 15 residues. CDR1 is SGHAT and CDR2 is FQNNGV in the germline V gene. The CDR3 here is CASTRGGGSYSEQFF. CDR3 coding DNA: TGTGCCAGCACCCGAGGGGGCGGGAGTTACAGTGAGCAGTTCTTC.

This clonotype was counted ten times or more. The rearrangement links TRBV2 to TRBJ1-2, with TRBD1 matching 12 bases. V lost 7 bases to trimming and J lost 3 bases; unmatched junction nucleotides: 12. The V gene's germline CDR1 is SNHLY and CDR2 FYNNEI. The CDR3 runs to 17 residues. The CDR3 region has the DNA TGTGCCAGCACGCCGGGACAGGGGGCCTTACGGGACTATGGCTACACCTTC. It is translated as CASTPGQGALRDYGYTF.

This clonotype was detected ten times or more. CDR3 sequence reads: CASSRTDQETQYF. In DNA, the CDR3 is TGTGCCAGCTCGCGGACTGATCAAGAGACCCAGTACTTC. The chain links TRBV18 to TRBJ2-5; D perhaps matches TRBD2 (5 bases). V was trimmed by 6 bases and J by 2 bases, leaving 10 bases between them. The germline CDR1 and CDR2 sequences are KGHSH and LQKENI. The CDR3 contains 13 residues.

The CDR3 DNA follows: TGCGCCAGCAGCTTGGTTGGGGTAAGCTCCTACAATGAGCAGTTCTTC. Translation gives CASSLVGVSSYNEQFF. J is TRBJ2-1 and V is TRBV5-1, with D uncertain. CDR3 length: 16 residues. V lost 0 bases and J 0 bases, leaving 10 bases between the germline ends. Germline lookup yields CDR1 SGHRS and CDR2 YFSETQ.

The gene calls are TRBV27 and TRBJ2-7; no definite D call. Trimming took 5 bases from V and 2 from J, leaving 16 bases between them. CDR1 and CDR2 from the germline V gene are MNHEY and SMNVEV (reference sequence). This CDR3 is built from 15 residues. The CDR3 DNA reads TGTGCCAGCAGTCTCCATGTCTCCGGACCCTACGAGCAGTACTTC. It codes for CASSLHVSGPYEQYF.

The sample holds many counts of this clonotype. This chain joins TRBV5-1 and TRBJ2-5; 7 positions match TRBD1. V lost 2 bases, J lost 8 bases, and 9 bases stayed unmatched. The CDR3 is 14 residues long. Germline CDR1 is SGHRS and CDR2 is YFSETQ. DNA of the CDR3: TGCGCCAGCAGCTTAGGGGACAGCCTGAACACCCAGTACTTC. Its protein is CASSLGDSLNTQYF.

The chain has TRBV7-2 and TRBJ2-1, with 9 positions matching TRBD2. Germline V lookup: CDR1 SGHTA, CDR2 FQGNSA. V shed 7 bases and J 6 bases; nucleotides not matched to a gene: 13. There are 16 residues in the CDR3. For the CDR3, the DNA is TGTGCCAGCAACCTAAAGGGAGGGACTAGCATCAATGAGCAGTTCTTC. Translation gives CASNLKGGTSINEQFF.

The chain combines TRBV20-1 with TRBJ2-7; 13 bases are a match to TRBD2. Germline V gene lookup returns CDR1 DFQATT and CDR2 SNEGSKA (reference sequence). V shed 4 bases, J shed 3 bases, and the junction held 6 bases outside the gene matches. CDR3 length: 15 residues. The CDR3 DNA sequence: TGCAGTGCTACCAGGACTAGCGGGAGTTTCTACGAGCAGTACTTC. Translating it yields CSATRTSGSFYEQYF.

This clonotype came up once. The CDR3, as DNA: TGTGCCTGGACAGGCGGGGACTATGGCTACACCTTC. Translating it yields CAWTGGDYGYTF. The genes are TRBV30 and TRBJ1-2; D gene unclear. V lost 4 bases and J 3 bases, leaving 9 bases between the germline ends. There are 12 residues in the CDR3. Germline CDR1 is GTSNPN and CDR2 is SVGIG (reference sequence).

Ten or more counts support this clonotype. The genes are TRBV7-9 and TRBJ2-1; 10 bases fit TRBD1. Trimming at V came to 8 bases and at J to 4 bases, leaving 14 bases not matched to a gene. The CDR3 is 17 amino acids. Looked up from germline, CDR1 is SEHNR and CDR2 is FQNEAQ (reference sequence). CDR3 sequence reads: CASSKLRGQGIYNEQFF. CDR3 coding DNA: TGTGCCAGCTCCAAACTGCGGGGACAGGGGATTTACAATGAGCAGTTCTTC. Filled out from reference TRBV7-9 and TRBJ2-1, the complete variable domain reads DTGVSQNPRHKITKRGQNVTFRCDPISEHNRLYWYRQTLGQGPEFLTYFQNEAQLEKSRLLSDRFSAERPKGSFSTLEIQRTEQGDSAMYLCASSKLRGQGIYNEQFFGPGTRLTVL.

The rearrangement uses TRBV6-5 and TRBJ1-2; D call uncertain. The germline V and J ends were trimmed by 0 bases and 9 bases, with 8 bases remaining between them. This CDR3 has 12 residues. Germline V CDR1 and CDR2: MNHEY, SVGAGI. The CDR3 nucleotides are TGTGCCAGCAGTTACTCTAGGGCTAGCTACACCTTC. Its translation: CASSYSRASYTF.

This chain uses TRBV29-1 with TRBJ2-7; possible D gene TRBD1, 5 bases. The CDR3 has 13 amino acids. Trimming pared 4 bases from V and 4 bases from J, leaving 14 bases between. Germline lookup yields CDR1 SQVTM and CDR2 ANQGSEA. This CDR3 is CSVGGRASYEQYF. CDR3 nucleotides: TGCAGCGTTGGTGGCAGGGCCTCTTACGAGCAGTACTTC.

V gene TRBV5-6 combines with J gene TRBJ2-3; TRBD1 or TRBD2 may be the D gene (5 bases each). Germline-derived CDR1 and CDR2 are SGHDT and YYEEEE. Trimming left V 4 bases short and J 5 bases short, with 14 bases between. The CDR3 extends over 14 amino acids. The CDR3 region has the DNA TGTGCCAGCAGCGATTCCGGGACGGTAGATACGCAGTATTTT. Its protein product is CASSDSGTVDTQYF.

This clonotype was picked up many times. CDR3 region: CSVGDPYNEQFF. Written as DNA, the CDR3 is TGCAGCGTTGGGGACCCCTACAATGAGCAGTTCTTC. The chain recombines TRBV29-1 with TRBJ2-1; the D call may be TRBD1 or TRBD2 (5 bases each). CDR3 size: 12 residues. Looked up from germline, CDR1 is SQVTM and CDR2 is ANQGSEA. V was pared by 4 bases and J by 2 bases, with 6 bases between.

This clonotype was found a few times. The rearrangement joins TRBV15 to TRBJ2-7, with D maybe TRBD2 (5 bases). V lost 3 bases to trimming and J lost 6 bases, with 18 bases between them. Germline CDR1 reads LNHNV; CDR2 reads YYDKDF (reference sequence). The CDR3 has 15 residues. CDR3 protein: CATSRSRAVSSEQYF. The DNA of the CDR3 is TGTGCCACCAGCAGGTCGAGGGCCGTATCTAGCGAGCAGTACTTC.